This T cell receptor beta chain derives from a study of shared clonotypes between healthy human individuals. Study information: Each donor contributed plates that comprised three CD4 naive, three CD4 memory, two CD8 naive and one CD8 memory.

This CDR3 is 13 amino acids long. Germline V lookup: CDR1 SGHTA, CDR2 FQGNSA. J was trimmed by 6 bases and V by 8 bases; bases with no gene match: 9. Methods used by the authors: Junction-only sequences produced by ImmunoSEQ had no quality scores, so filtering differed. Clones were read by immunoSEQ multiplex PCR, and TCRdb kept only the in-frame ones, dropping some. V and J calls and clone size follow that table, whereas D and trimming were derived from the DNA. The data show hundreds of thousands of clones, 90% to 97% seen once. CD45RO-negative CD8 cells positively selected for CCR7 made up the naive population, which excluded terminally differentiated effector memory CD45RA+ cells. This clone has only one observation.

This sequence was found in a young man in good health. The sequencing input was naive CD8+ T cells sorted from blood. The rearrangement uses TRBV7-2 and TRBJ2-7; 8 bases are a match to TRBD2. CDR3 DNA sequence: TGTGCCAGCCGAGCCGGTAGCGGGATCGAGCAGTACTTC. This translates into CASRAGSGIEQYF.